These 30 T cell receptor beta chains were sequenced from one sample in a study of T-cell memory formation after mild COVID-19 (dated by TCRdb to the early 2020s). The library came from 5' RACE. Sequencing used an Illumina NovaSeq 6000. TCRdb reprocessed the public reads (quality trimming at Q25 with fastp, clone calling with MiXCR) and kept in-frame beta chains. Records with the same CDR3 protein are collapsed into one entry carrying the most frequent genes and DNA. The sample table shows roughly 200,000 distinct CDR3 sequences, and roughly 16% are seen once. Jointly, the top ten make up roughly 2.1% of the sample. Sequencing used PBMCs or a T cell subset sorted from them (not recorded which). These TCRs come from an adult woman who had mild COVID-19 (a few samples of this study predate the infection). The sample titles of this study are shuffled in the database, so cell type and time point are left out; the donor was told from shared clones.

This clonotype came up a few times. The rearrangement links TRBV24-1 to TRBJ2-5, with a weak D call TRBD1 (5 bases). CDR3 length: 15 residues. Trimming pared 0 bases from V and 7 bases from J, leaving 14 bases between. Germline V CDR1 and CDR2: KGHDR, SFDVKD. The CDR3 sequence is CATSDLKGPDATQYF. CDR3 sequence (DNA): TGTGCCACCAGTGATTTGAAGGGGCCGGACGCGACCCAGTACTTC.

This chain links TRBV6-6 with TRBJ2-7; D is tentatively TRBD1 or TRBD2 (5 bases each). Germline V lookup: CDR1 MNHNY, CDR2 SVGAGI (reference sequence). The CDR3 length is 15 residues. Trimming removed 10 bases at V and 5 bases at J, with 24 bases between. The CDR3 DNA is TGTGCCATCACCCCGGGACGGTACATGAAGAACGAGCAGTACTTC. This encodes CAITPGRYMKNEQYF.

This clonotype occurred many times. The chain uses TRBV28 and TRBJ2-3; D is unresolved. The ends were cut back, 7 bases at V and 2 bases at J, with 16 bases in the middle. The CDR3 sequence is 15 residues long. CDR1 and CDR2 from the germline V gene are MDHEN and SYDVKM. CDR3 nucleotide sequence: TGTGCCAGCAATTCTCCGACGAGACTCACAGATACGCAGTATTTT. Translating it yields CASNSPTRLTDTQYF. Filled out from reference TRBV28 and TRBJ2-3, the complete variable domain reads DVKVTQSSRYLVKRTGEKVFLECVQDMDHENMFWYRQDPGLGLRLIYFSYDVKMKEKGDIPEGYSVSREKKERFSLILESASTNQTSMYLCASNSPTRLTDTQYFGPGTRLTVL.

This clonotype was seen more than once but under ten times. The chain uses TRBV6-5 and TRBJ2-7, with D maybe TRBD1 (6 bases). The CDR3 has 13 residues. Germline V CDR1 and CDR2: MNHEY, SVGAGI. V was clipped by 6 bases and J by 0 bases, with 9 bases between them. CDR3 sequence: CASRRDISYEQYF. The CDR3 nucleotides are TGTGCCAGCAGACGGGACATCTCCTACGAGCAGTACTTC.

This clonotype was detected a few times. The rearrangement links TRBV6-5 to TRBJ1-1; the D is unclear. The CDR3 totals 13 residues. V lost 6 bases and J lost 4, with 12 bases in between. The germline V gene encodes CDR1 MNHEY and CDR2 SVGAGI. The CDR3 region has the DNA TGTGCCAGCAGGAACCCCGGGGTCACTGAAGCTTTCTTT. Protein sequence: CASRNPGVTEAFF.

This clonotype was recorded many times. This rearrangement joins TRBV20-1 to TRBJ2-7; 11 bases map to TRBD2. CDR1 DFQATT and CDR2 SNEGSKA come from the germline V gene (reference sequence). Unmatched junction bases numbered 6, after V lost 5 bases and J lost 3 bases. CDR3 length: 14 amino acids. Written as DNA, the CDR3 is TGCAGTGCTCCTACTAGCGGGAGCGTCTACGAGCAGTACTTC. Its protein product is CSAPTSGSVYEQYF.

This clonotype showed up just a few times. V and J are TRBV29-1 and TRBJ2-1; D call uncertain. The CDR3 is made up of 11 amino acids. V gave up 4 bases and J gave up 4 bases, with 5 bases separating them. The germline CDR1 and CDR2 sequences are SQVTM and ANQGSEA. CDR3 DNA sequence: TGCAGCGTTGTATCTTACAATGAGCAGTTCTTC. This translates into CSVVSYNEQFF.

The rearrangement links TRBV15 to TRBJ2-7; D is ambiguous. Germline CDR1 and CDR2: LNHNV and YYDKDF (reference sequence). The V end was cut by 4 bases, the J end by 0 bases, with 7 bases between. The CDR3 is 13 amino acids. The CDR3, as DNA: TGTGCCACCAGCATGGGCCTCTCCTACGAGCAGTACTTC. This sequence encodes CATSMGLSYEQYF.

CDR3 nucleotide sequence: TGCGCCAGCAGCTTGGTTGGGGATCAGAACTATGGCTACACCTTC. The encoded protein is CASSLVGDQNYGYTF. V usage is TRBV5-1 and J usage is TRBJ1-2; D is ambiguous. The CDR3 covers 15 residues. Trimming took off 0 bases at V and 2 bases at J, with 11 bases between the two ends. Per the germline V gene, CDR1 is SGHRS and CDR2 is YFSETQ.

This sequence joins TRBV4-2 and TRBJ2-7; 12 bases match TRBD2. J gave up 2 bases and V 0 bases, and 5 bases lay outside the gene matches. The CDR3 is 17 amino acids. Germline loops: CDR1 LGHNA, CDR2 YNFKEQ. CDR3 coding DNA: TGTGCCAGCAGCCAAGATACCACTAGCGGGGGGACCTACGAGCAGTACTTC. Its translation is CASSQDTTSGGTYEQYF.

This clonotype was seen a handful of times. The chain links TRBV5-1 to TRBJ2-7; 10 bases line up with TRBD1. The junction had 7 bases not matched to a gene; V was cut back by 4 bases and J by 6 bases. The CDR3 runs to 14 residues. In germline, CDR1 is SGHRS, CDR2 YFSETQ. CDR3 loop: CASSQGTGAGEQYF. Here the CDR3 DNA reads TGCGCCAGCAGCCAAGGGACAGGGGCAGGCGAGCAGTACTTC.

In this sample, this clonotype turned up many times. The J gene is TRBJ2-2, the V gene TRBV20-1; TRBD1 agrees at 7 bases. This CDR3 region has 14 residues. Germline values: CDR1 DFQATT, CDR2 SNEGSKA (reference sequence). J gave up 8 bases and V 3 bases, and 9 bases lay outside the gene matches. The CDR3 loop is CSASPTGQIGELFF. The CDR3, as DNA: TGCAGTGCTAGTCCGACAGGGCAGATAGGGGAGCTGTTTTTT.

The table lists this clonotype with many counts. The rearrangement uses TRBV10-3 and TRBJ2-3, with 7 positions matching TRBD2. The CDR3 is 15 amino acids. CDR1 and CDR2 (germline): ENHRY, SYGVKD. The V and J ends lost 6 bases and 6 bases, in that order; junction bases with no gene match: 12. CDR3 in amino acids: CAISPGGKTGDTQYF. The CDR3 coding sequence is TGTGCCATCAGCCCCGGGGGGAAGACGGGGGATACGCAGTATTTT.

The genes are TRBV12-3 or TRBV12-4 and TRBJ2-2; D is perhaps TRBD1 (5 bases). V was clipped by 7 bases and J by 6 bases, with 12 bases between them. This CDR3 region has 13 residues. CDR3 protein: CASIPGLAGELFF. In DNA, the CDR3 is TGTGCCAGCATTCCAGGGCTGGCCGGGGAGCTGTTTTTT.

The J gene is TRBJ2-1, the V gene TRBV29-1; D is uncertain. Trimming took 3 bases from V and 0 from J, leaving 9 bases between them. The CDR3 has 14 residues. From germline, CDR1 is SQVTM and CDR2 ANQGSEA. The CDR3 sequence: CSVEGGTSYNEQFF. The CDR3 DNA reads TGCAGCGTTGAGGGCGGTACCTCCTACAATGAGCAGTTCTTC.

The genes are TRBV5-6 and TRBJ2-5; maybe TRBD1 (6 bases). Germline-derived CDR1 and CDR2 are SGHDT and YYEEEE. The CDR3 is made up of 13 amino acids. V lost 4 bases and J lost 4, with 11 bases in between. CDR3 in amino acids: CASSPGERETQYF. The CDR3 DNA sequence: TGTGCCAGCAGCCCAGGGGAGAGAGAGACCCAGTACTTC.

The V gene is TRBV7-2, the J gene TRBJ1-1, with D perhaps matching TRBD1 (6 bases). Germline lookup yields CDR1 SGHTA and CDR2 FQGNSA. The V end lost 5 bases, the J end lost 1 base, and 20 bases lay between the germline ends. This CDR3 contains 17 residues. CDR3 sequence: CASSPFPPKQGNTEAFF. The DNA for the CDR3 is TGTGCCAGCAGCCCCTTTCCCCCAAAACAGGGGAACACTGAAGCTTTCTTT.

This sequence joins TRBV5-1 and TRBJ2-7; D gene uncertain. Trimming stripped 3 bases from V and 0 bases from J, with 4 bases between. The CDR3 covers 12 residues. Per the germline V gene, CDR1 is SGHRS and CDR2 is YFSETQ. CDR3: CASSSYSYEQYF. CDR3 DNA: TGCGCCAGCAGCTCCTACTCCTACGAGCAGTACTTC.

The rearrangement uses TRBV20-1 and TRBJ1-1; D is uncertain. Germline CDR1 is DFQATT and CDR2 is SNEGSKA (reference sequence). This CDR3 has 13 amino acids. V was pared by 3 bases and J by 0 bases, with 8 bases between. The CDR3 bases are TGCAGTGCTAGTTTCGGGGTGAACACTGAAGCTTTCTTT. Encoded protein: CSASFGVNTEAFF.

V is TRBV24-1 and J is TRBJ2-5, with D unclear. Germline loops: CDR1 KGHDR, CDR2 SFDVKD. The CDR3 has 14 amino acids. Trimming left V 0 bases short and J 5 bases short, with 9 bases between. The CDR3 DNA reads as TGTGCCACCAGTGATTTGATCACCCCGGAGACCCAGTACTTC. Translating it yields CATSDLITPETQYF.

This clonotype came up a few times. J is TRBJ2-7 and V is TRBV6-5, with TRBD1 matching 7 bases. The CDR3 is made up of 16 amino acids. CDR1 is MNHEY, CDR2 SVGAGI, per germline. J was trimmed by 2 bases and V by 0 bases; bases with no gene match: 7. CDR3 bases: TGTGCCAGCAGTTACTCGGGACAGATTTCAACCTACGAGCAGTACTTC. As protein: CASSYSGQISTYEQYF.

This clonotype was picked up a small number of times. This CDR3 is CASSFRQGVSYEQYF. The CDR3 nucleotides are TGTGCCAGCAGCTTTCGACAGGGGGTCTCTTACGAGCAGTACTTC. V gene TRBV5-6 combines with J gene TRBJ2-7; 9 nucleotides agree with TRBD1. The CDR3 runs 15 residues. The ends lost 2 bases at V and 4 bases at J; junction bases unmatched: 7. From germline, CDR1 is SGHDT and CDR2 YYEEEE. Drawing the rest from reference TRBV5-6 and TRBJ2-7, the complete variable domain is DAGVTQSPTHLIKTRGQQVTLRCSPKSGHDTVSWYQQALGQGPQFIFQYYEEEERQRGNFPDRFSGHQFPNYSSELNVNALLLGDSALYLCASSFRQGVSYEQYFGPGTRLTVT.

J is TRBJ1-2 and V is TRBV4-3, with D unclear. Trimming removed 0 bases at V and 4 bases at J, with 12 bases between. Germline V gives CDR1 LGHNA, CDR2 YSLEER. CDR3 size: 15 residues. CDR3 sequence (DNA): TGCGCCAGCAGCCAAGATCCAGGCGTTTCCTATGGCTACACCTTC. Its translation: CASSQDPGVSYGYTF.

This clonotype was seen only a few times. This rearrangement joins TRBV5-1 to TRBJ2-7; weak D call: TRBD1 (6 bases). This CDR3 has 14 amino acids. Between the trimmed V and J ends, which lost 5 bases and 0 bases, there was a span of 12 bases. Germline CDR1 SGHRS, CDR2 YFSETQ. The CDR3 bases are TGCGCCAGCAGACGAGGGACAAACTCCTACGAGCAGTACTTC. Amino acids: CASRRGTNSYEQYF.

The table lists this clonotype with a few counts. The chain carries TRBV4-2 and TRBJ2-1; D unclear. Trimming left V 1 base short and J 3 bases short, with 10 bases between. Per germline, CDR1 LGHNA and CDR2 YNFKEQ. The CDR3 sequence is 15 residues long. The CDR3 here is CASSQGAEGYNEQFF. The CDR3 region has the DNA TGTGCCAGCAGCCAAGGGGCTGAAGGCTACAATGAGCAGTTCTTC.

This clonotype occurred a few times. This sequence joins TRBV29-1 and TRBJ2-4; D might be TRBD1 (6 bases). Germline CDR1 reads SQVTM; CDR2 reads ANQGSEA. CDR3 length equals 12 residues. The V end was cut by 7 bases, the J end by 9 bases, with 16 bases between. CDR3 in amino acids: CSGDMGSGIQYF. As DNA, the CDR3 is TGCAGCGGGGACATGGGGAGTGGCATTCAGTACTTC. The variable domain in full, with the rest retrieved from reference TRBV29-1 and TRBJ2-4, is SAVISQKPSRDICQRGTSLTIQCQVDSQVTMMFWYRQQPGQSLTLIATANQGSEATYESGFVIDKFPISRPNLTFSTLTVSNMSPEDSSIYLCSGDMGSGIQYFGAGTRLSVL.

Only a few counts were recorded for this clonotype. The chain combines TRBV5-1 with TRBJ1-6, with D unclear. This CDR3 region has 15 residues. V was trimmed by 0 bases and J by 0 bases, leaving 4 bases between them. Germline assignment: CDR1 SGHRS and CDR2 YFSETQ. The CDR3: CASSLASSYNSPLHF. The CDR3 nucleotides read TGCGCCAGCAGCTTGGCCAGCTCCTATAATTCACCCCTCCACTTT.

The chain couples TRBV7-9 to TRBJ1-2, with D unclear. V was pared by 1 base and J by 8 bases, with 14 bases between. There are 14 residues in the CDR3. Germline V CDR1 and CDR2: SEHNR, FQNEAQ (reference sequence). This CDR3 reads CASSLGGSVIGYTF. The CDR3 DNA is TGTGCCAGCAGCTTAGGAGGGAGTGTGATCGGCTACACCTTC.

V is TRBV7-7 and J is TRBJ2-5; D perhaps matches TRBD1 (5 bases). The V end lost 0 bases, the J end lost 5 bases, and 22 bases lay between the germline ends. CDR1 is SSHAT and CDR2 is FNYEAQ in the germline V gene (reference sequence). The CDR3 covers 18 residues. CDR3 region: CASSLALGKAGMRETQYF. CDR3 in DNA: TGTGCCAGCAGCTTAGCATTGGGGAAGGCAGGGATGCGGGAGACCCAGTACTTC.

CDR3 loop: CASSLAAGYSNQPQHF. The CDR3 coding sequence is TGTGCCAGCAGCTTAGCGGCGGGCTATAGCAATCAGCCCCAGCATTTT. The chain links TRBV7-2 to TRBJ1-5, with D unclear. The CDR3 has 16 residues. V was trimmed by 0 bases and J by 0 bases, leaving 9 bases between them. The germline V gene encodes CDR1 SGHTA and CDR2 FQGNSA.